Following are 26 T cell receptor beta chains from one sample sequenced in a study of T-cell reconstitution after alpha-beta-depleted transplantation in children. Preparation of the TCRbeta library was carried out with unique molecular identifiers. MiXCR was run by TCRdb on the PCR reads, yielding one entry per CDR3 protein. The data contain a few hundred thousand distinct CDR3 sequences, roughly 20% of them singletons. Sequenced here: PBMCs from the stem cell graft donor, sampled from the stem cell graft. The source is a human donor who donated a stem cell graft to a child with acute myeloid leukemia.

The rearrangement links TRBV7-2 to TRBJ2-7; D is unresolved. The V end lost 5 bases, the J end lost 2 bases, and 13 bases lay between the germline ends. CDR3 size: 14 residues. CDR1 is SGHTA and CDR2 is FQGNSA in the germline V gene. CDR3 protein: CASSPSDGPYEQYF. The CDR3 coding sequence is TGTGCCAGCAGCCCCTCGGACGGACCCTACGAGCAGTACTTC.

In this sample, this clonotype turned up a few times. J is TRBJ2-1 and V is TRBV5-1; 15 positions agree with TRBD2. The V gene's germline CDR1 is SGHRS and CDR2 YFSETQ. The CDR3 spans 18 residues. Unmatched junction bases numbered 13, after V lost 4 bases and J lost 8 bases. CDR3 residues: CASSLGTSGRRNVDEQFF. In DNA form, the CDR3 reads TGCGCCAGCAGCCTAGGGACTAGCGGGAGGAGGAACGTTGATGAGCAGTTCTTC.

V and J are TRBV20-1 and TRBJ1-4; 9 nucleotides match TRBD1. With 2 bases clipped from V and 4 bases from J, the junction kept 5 bases outside the gene matches. CDR1 and CDR2 from the germline V gene are DFQATT and SNEGSKA (reference sequence). There are 15 residues in the CDR3. CDR3: CSARTTGGFNEKLFF. The CDR3 DNA is TGCAGTGCTAGAACGACAGGGGGTTTTAATGAAAAACTGTTTTTT.

This clonotype was detected ten times or more. The chain combines TRBV10-3 with TRBJ2-1; D may be TRBD1 (5 bases). The CDR3 contains 18 residues. The V and J ends lost 3 bases and 0 bases respectively, with 18 bases between them. CDR1 ENHRY and CDR2 SYGVKD come from the germline V gene. The CDR3 region is CAISDQVRGPLSYNEQFF. The CDR3 DNA reads TGTGCCATCAGTGACCAAGTAAGGGGCCCGCTCTCCTACAATGAGCAGTTCTTC.

The V and J genes are TRBV12-3 or TRBV12-4 and TRBJ2-7; 10 bases line up with TRBD2. V was pared by 5 bases and J by 1 base, with 17 bases of the junction left unmatched. CDR3 length: 19 residues. For the CDR3, the DNA is TGTGCCAGCAGTCGCCACAGCCCTAGCGGGAGTAGAGCGTCCTACGAGCAGTACTTC. Translated, it gives CASSRHSPSGSRASYEQYF.

This clonotype has a count of ten or more. This sequence joins TRBV6-5 and TRBJ2-7, with D possibly being TRBD1 (7 bases). V dropped 5 bases and J dropped 6 bases, with 17 bases sitting between them. The CDR3 extends over 14 amino acids. From germline, CDR1 is MNHEY and CDR2 SVGAGI. The CDR3: CASSTIAGGGEQYF. For the CDR3, the DNA is TGTGCCAGCAGTACCATCGCAGGGGGAGGCGAGCAGTACTTC.

The sample holds many counts of this clonotype. V usage is TRBV2 and J usage is TRBJ1-4; D unresolved. This CDR3 has 12 residues. V lost 2 bases, J lost 12 bases, and 10 bases lay in between. Germline loops: CDR1 SNHLY, CDR2 FYNNEI. The CDR3 DNA sequence: TGTGCCAGCAGTGAAAGGGTCGTCGAACTGTTTTTT. Amino acid sequence: CASSERVVELFF. Combining the CDR3 with reference TRBV2 and TRBJ1-4 gives the whole variable domain EPEVTQTPSHQVTQMGQEVILRCVPISNHLYFYWYRQILGQKVEFLVSFYNNEISEKSEIFDDQFSVERPDGSNFTLKIRSTKLEDSAMYFCASSERVVELFFGSGTQLSVL.

The chain carries TRBV5-1 and TRBJ2-5; TRBD1 agrees at 7 bases. The CDR3 totals 14 residues. Unmatched junction bases numbered 6, after V lost 6 bases and J lost 1 base. Germline loops: CDR1 SGHRS, CDR2 YFSETQ. The CDR3 sequence: CASTQQGLQETQYF. CDR3 bases: TGCGCCAGCACCCAACAGGGGCTCCAAGAGACCCAGTACTTC.

The chain links TRBV6-1 to TRBJ1-6; D call uncertain. Deletions cut 4 bases from V and 8 bases from J, with 12 bases between. This CDR3 has 14 amino acids. The germline CDR1 and CDR2 sequences are MNHNS and SASEGT. CDR3 DNA: TGTGCCAGCAGTGTCAATCCGGGATATTCACCCCTCCACTTT. It encodes CASSVNPGYSPLHF.

The rearrangement uses TRBV4-1 and TRBJ2-4; D is unclear. This CDR3 has 11 amino acids. The germline V gene encodes CDR1 MGHRA and CDR2 YSYEKL. V dropped 0 bases and J dropped 9 bases, with 3 bases sitting between them. This CDR3 is CASSQDTIQYF. The CDR3 DNA is TGCGCCAGCAGCCAAGACACCATTCAGTACTTC.

This chain links TRBV15 with TRBJ2-7; TRBD1 is a possible D gene (7 bases). This CDR3 spans 15 amino acids. V was shortened by 2 bases and J by 5 bases, with 16 bases between the two germline ends. The germline CDR1 and CDR2 sequences are LNHNV and YYDKDF (reference sequence). The CDR3 reads CATSRSSQGGHEQYF. The DNA of the CDR3 is TGTGCCACCAGCAGATCATCTCAGGGGGGCCACGAGCAGTACTTC.

This chain links TRBV28 with TRBJ2-4; TRBD1 aligns across 7 bases. The germline V gene has CDR1 MDHEN and CDR2 SYDVKM. CDR3 length equals 17 residues. V was pared by 1 base and J by 6 bases, with 12 bases of the junction left unmatched. CDR3 sequence: CASSLLDRSRGPNIQYF. The CDR3 DNA reads as TGTGCCAGCAGTTTATTGGACAGGTCACGGGGACCAAACATTCAGTACTTC.

The chain carries TRBV15 and TRBJ2-5, with a possible D match to TRBD2 (5 bases). Trimming took off 1 base at V and 5 bases at J, with 11 bases between the two ends. Germline V gene data show CDR1 as LNHNV and CDR2 as YYDKDF (reference sequence). The CDR3 runs to 14 residues. CDR3 nucleotides: TGTGCCACCAGCAGAGGAGGGCCGGGGGAGACCCAGTACTTC. Its protein product is CATSRGGPGETQYF.

This clonotype occurred a few times. The chain combines TRBV12-3 or TRBV12-4 with TRBJ2-2; D remains ambiguous. Trimming shortened V by 1 base and J by 7 bases, and 7 bases separated the two germline ends. The CDR3 contains 13 residues. The chain's CDR3 is CASSLGSLGELFF. DNA of the CDR3: TGTGCCAGCAGTTTAGGCAGCCTCGGGGAGCTGTTTTTT.

This clonotype was detected only a few times. This chain uses TRBV20-1 with TRBJ2-5; D gene unclear. CDR3 length: 12 residues. Trimming took 6 bases from V and 5 from J, leaving 13 bases between them. The germline gives CDR1 DFQATT, CDR2 SNEGSKA (reference sequence). CDR3 DNA sequence: TGCAGTGCCGGCCCGTGGGTGGAGACCCAGTACTTC. Amino acid sequence: CSAGPWVETQYF.

This clonotype turned up a few times. The CDR3 is CASSSNRNQPQHF. CDR3 sequence (DNA): TGTGCCAGCAGCTCCAACAGAAATCAGCCCCAGCATTTT. The chain recombines TRBV7-8 with TRBJ1-5; no firm D call. The germline CDR1 and CDR2 sequences are SGHVS and FQNEAQ. Trimming took off 4 bases at V and 4 bases at J, with 8 bases between the two ends. CDR3 length: 13 amino acids.

This clonotype has only a few counts. The V gene is TRBV6-2 or TRBV6-3, the J gene TRBJ2-7; unclear D gene. This CDR3 comprises 14 residues. CDR1 and CDR2 from the germline V gene are MNHEY and SVGEGT. V was shortened by 0 bases and J by 6 bases, with 12 bases between the two germline ends. CDR3 region: CASSYSLTFIEQYF. The CDR3 DNA follows: TGTGCCAGCAGTTACTCTCTGACATTTATCGAGCAGTACTTC.

This clonotype was seen at least ten times. The chain uses TRBV20-1 and TRBJ2-5; D is possibly TRBD2 (6 bases). Germline V CDR1 and CDR2: DFQATT, SNEGSKA (reference sequence). The CDR3 is made up of 14 amino acids. The V gene lost 2 bases and the J gene lost 1 base, with 11 bases spanning the gap. In nucleotides, the CDR3 is TGCAGTGCTAGAATATCGGGACTCCAAGAGACCCAGTACTTC. Amino acid sequence: CSARISGLQETQYF.

The table lists this clonotype with many counts. The chain combines TRBV12-3 or TRBV12-4 with TRBJ2-1, with 12 bases that match TRBD2. The trim removed 6 bases at V and 5 bases at J, leaving 2 bases unmatched. The CDR3 consists of 14 residues. CDR3 DNA: TGTGCCAGCAGACGGACTAGCGGGGACAATGAGCAGTTCTTC. Its protein is CASRRTSGDNEQFF.

The V and J genes are TRBV6-2 or TRBV6-3 and TRBJ2-7; D remains unclear. Per the germline V gene, CDR1 is MNHEY and CDR2 is SVGEGT. The CDR3 runs to 13 residues. Between the trimmed V and J ends, which lost 3 bases and 4 bases, there was a span of 10 bases. The CDR3 coding sequence is TGTGCCAGCAGTTATACGCGGTTGTACGAGCAGTACTTC. Residues: CASSYTRLYEQYF.

This clonotype came up a few times. This chain connects TRBV12-3 or TRBV12-4 to TRBJ2-7, with D unclear. The CDR3 sequence is 12 residues long. V shed 2 bases and J shed 4 bases, with 6 bases lying between them. This chain's CDR3 is CASSLSFYEQYF. The CDR3 DNA reads as TGTGCCAGCAGTTTATCATTTTACGAGCAGTACTTC.

In this sample, this clonotype turned up a few times. V is TRBV7-2 and J is TRBJ2-3; the D is unclear. Trimming left V 5 bases short and J 4 bases short, with 10 bases between. Germline CDR1 is SGHTA and CDR2 is FQGNSA. This CDR3 contains 13 residues. The CDR3 here is CASSPPLADTQYF. The CDR3 DNA reads as TGTGCCAGCAGCCCCCCCCTCGCAGATACGCAGTATTTT.

This clonotype was seen at least ten times. The chain uses TRBV7-9 and TRBJ1-1; possible D gene TRBD1, 6 bases. Trimming stripped 3 bases from V and 5 bases from J, with 10 bases between. The CDR3 sequence is 13 residues long. Germline V gene lookup returns CDR1 SEHNR and CDR2 FQNEAQ (reference sequence). The DNA of the CDR3 is TGTGCCAGCAGCTTCCAGGGGTGGACTGAAGCTTTCTTT. Protein: CASSFQGWTEAFF.

This clonotype was observed a handful of times. This chain joins TRBV25-1 and TRBJ2-1, with 8 bases aligning to TRBD2. V shed 4 bases and J 10 bases; nucleotides not matched to a gene: 18. The CDR3 consists of 17 residues. Germline V gives CDR1 MGHDK, CDR2 SYGVNS. The CDR3 reads CASSGITGGRPQWEQFF. The CDR3 bases are TGTGCCAGCAGTGGCATAACGGGAGGGCGGCCACAATGGGAGCAGTTCTTC.

This clonotype showed up many times. This chain connects TRBV12-3 or TRBV12-4 to TRBJ2-1, with TRBD1 matching over 7 bases. V lost 5 bases and J lost 4; bases outside the gene matches: 2. CDR3 length: 13 amino acids. The CDR3 coding sequence is TGTGCCAGCAGTCGGGGACAGTACAATGAGCAGTTCTTC. It specifies CASSRGQYNEQFF.

The CDR3 loop reads CSARKGQTSSDTQYF. CDR3 bases: TGCAGTGCTAGAAAGGGCCAGACTAGCTCGGATACGCAGTATTTT. The chain links TRBV20-1 to TRBJ2-3, with 7 bases that match TRBD2. V shed 2 bases and J 6 bases; nucleotides not matched to a gene: 11. Per the germline V gene, CDR1 is DFQATT and CDR2 is SNEGSKA (reference sequence). The CDR3 has 15 amino acids.